One and the same sample provided the 31 T cell receptor beta chains below, sequenced in a study of Ad26.COV2.S vaccination and SARS-CoV-2 variants. The treatment: over 15 received Ad26.COV2.S at low or high dose, single or two shots; about 5 received placebo; per-sample allocation not given. Sampling was done on day 63 after the first vaccine or placebo injection. Profiling relied on immunoSEQ multiplex PCR, and the TCRdb table lists in-frame clones only, not all of them. This sample has approximately 360,000 clones, with roughly 85% found just once. The sequencing used peripheral blood, collected in a trial of Ad26.COV2.S vaccine versus placebo. Receptors originate from a person aged 18-65 years who received the Ad26.COV2.S COVID-19 vaccine or a placebo.

The chain links TRBV9 to TRBJ1-1; D gene ambiguous. CDR1 is SGDLS, CDR2 YYNGEE, per germline. V was trimmed by 1 base and J by 5 bases, leaving 18 bases between them. The length of the CDR3 is 16 residues. CDR3: CASSVSGINRMTEAFF. The CDR3 DNA reads as TGTGCCAGCAGCGTATCTGGGATAAACCGCATGACTGAAGCTTTCTTT. Supplemented by reference TRBV9 and TRBJ1-1, the full variable domain reads DSGVTQTPKHLITATGQRVTLRCSPRSGDLSVYWYQQSLDQGLQFLIQYYNGEERAKGNILERFSAQQFPDLHSELNLSSLELGDSALYFCASSVSGINRMTEAFFGQGTRLTVV.

The V call is TRBV7-9, the J call TRBJ1-1; D is uncertain. The V gene lost 5 bases and the J gene lost 3 bases, with 7 bases spanning the gap. CDR1 and CDR2 (germline): SEHNR, FQNEAQ (reference sequence). The length of the CDR3 is 12 residues. CDR3 nucleotide sequence: TGTGCCAGCAGCCCTGGGGACACTGAAGCTTTCTTT. Its protein is CASSPGDTEAFF.

The V and J genes are TRBV10-3 and TRBJ2-7; D is unresolved. There are 12 residues in the CDR3. The germline V and J ends were trimmed by 3 bases and 2 bases, with 5 bases remaining between them. CDR1 and CDR2 from the germline V gene are ENHRY and SYGVKD. The CDR3 sequence is CAISETTYEQYF. Written as DNA, the CDR3 is TGTGCCATCAGTGAAACCACCTACGAGCAGTACTTC.

V usage is TRBV6-2 or TRBV6-3 and J usage is TRBJ2-1, with D possibly TRBD2 on 6 matching bases. Looked up from germline, CDR1 is MNHEY and CDR2 is SVGEGT. The V and J ends lost 2 bases and 3 bases respectively, with 17 bases between them. The CDR3 loop spans 17 amino acids. CDR3: CASSYRAGGLFYNEQFF. As DNA, the CDR3 is TGTGCCAGCAGTTACAGGGCCGGGGGTCTATTCTACAATGAGCAGTTCTTC.

This chain joins TRBV23-1 and TRBJ1-2; D is uncertain. TRBV23-1 is reported as an ORF; its role is uncertain. V was shortened by 6 bases and J by 8 bases, with 19 bases between the two germline ends. CDR3 size: 14 residues. The CDR3 region is CASSLSALGRGYTF. In nucleotides, the CDR3 is TGCGCCAGCAGCCTTTCGGCCCTTGGGAGAGGCTACACCTTC.

The chain has TRBV1 and TRBJ2-1; the D call in the table, TRBD2, was not verified against the DNA. TRBV1 is a listed pseudogene. The CDR3 length is 16 residues. The CDR3 sequence: CTSSQQTGLHYNEQFF. CDR3 coding DNA: TGCACCAGCAGCCAGCAAACGGGACTCCATTACAATGAGCAGTTCTTC.

V usage is TRBV28 and J usage is TRBJ2-7, with D unclear. CDR1 and CDR2 (germline): MDHEN, SYDVKM. Between the trimmed V and J ends, which lost 7 bases and 3 bases, there was a span of 7 bases. The CDR3 sequence is 11 residues long. CDR3 nucleotide sequence: TGTGCCAGCACTTTTGGCTACGAGCAGTACTTC. Translated: CASTFGYEQYF.

The rearrangement links TRBV5-1 to TRBJ2-2; TRBD2 aligns across 9 bases. CDR1 and CDR2 from the germline V gene are SGHRS and YFSETQ. V gave up 0 bases and J gave up 8 bases; unmatched junction bases: 8. The CDR3 runs 16 residues. As DNA, the CDR3 is TGCGCCAGCAGCTTGGGCCTTAGCGGGAGTGCAGGGGAGCTGTTTTTT. Translated: CASSLGLSGSAGELFF.

This chain uses TRBV7-2 with TRBJ2-7; 7 bases agree with TRBD1. V was clipped by 4 bases and J by 0 bases; unmatched bases: 3. The CDR3 is 14 amino acids. The germline V gene has CDR1 SGHTA and CDR2 FQGNSA. The CDR3 sequence is CASSSDRNSYEQYF. The CDR3 bases are TGTGCCAGCAGCTCGGACAGGAACTCCTACGAGCAGTACTTC.

The chain employs TRBV5-1 and TRBJ2-4; tentative D call: TRBD2 (6 bases). Trimming stripped 1 base from V and 7 bases from J, with 12 bases between. The CDR3 runs to 14 residues. Germline V gene data show CDR1 as SGHRS and CDR2 as YFSETQ. Here the CDR3 DNA reads TGCGCCAGCAGCTTGTCCTGGAGGGGTAACATTCAGTACTTC. Protein: CASSLSWRGNIQYF.

The V call is TRBV9, the J call TRBJ2-7, with D unresolved. Germline assignment: CDR1 SGDLS and CDR2 YYNGEE. The CDR3 spans 13 residues. The V gene lost 0 bases and the J gene lost 9 bases, with 13 bases spanning the gap. The CDR3 DNA sequence: TGTGCCAGCAGCGTAGACTCTACCTCGGGGCAGTACTTC. As protein: CASSVDSTSGQYF.

The chain carries TRBV20-1 and TRBJ1-5; TRBD1 agrees at 7 bases. CDR1 and CDR2 (germline): DFQATT, SNEGSKA (reference sequence). This CDR3 has 15 amino acids. The ends lost 3 bases at V and 3 bases at J; junction bases unmatched: 8. The CDR3: CSASAEGANNQPQHF. The CDR3 nucleotides are TGCAGTGCTAGTGCGGAGGGGGCGAACAATCAGCCCCAGCATTTT.

The rearrangement uses TRBV11-2 and TRBJ2-5; 13 nucleotides agree with TRBD2. Trimming cost V 2 bases and J 5 bases; bases outside gene matches: 5. Germline V gene data show CDR1 as SGHAT and CDR2 as FQNNGV. This CDR3 region has 16 residues. The CDR3 sequence: CASSLQTSGGRETQYF. CDR3 bases: TGTGCCAGCAGCTTACAGACTAGCGGGGGGCGGGAGACCCAGTACTTC.

The chain employs TRBV6-1 and TRBJ1-1; 10 bases agree with TRBD1. Germline CDR1 is MNHNS and CDR2 is SASEGT. Unmatched junction bases numbered 8, after V lost 2 bases and J lost 11 bases. The CDR3 totals 14 residues. The CDR3 region has the DNA TGTGCCAGCAGTGAATTTGGGACAGGGGCCAGGGCTTTCTTT. It specifies CASSEFGTGARAFF.

This chain joins TRBV14 and TRBJ2-3; weak D call: TRBD2 (6 bases). Germline assignment: CDR1 SGHDN and CDR2 FVKESK. The CDR3 sequence is 16 residues long. V was clipped by 4 bases and J by 0 bases, with 14 bases between them. The CDR3 DNA sequence: TGTGCCAGCAGCCCACAGCGGGCTTCTAGCACAGATACGCAGTATTTT. This codes for CASSPQRASSTDTQYF.

This sequence joins TRBV7-9 and TRBJ2-4, with 9 bases matching TRBD2. V shed 1 base and J 2 bases; nucleotides not matched to a gene: 6. The CDR3 runs 17 residues. Germline lookup yields CDR1 SEHNR and CDR2 FQNEAQ (reference sequence). CDR3 sequence (DNA): TGTGCCAGCAGCTTAGTCTCGGCGGGAGGGACCAAAAACATTCAGTACTTC. Translating gives CASSLVSAGGTKNIQYF.

The chain combines TRBV10-3 with TRBJ2-7; 11 bases align to TRBD1. From germline, CDR1 is ENHRY and CDR2 SYGVKD. The CDR3 covers 13 residues. The trim removed 6 bases at V and 5 bases at J, leaving 3 bases unmatched. CDR3 region: CAIRGTGGNEQYF. In DNA, the CDR3 is TGTGCCATCAGAGGGACAGGGGGGAACGAGCAGTACTTC.

V usage is TRBV11-2 and J usage is TRBJ2-2; no clear D gene. Deletions cut 2 bases from V and 0 bases from J, with 10 bases between. The CDR3 loop spans 16 amino acids. Germline V gene data show CDR1 as SGHAT and CDR2 as FQNNGV. The chain's CDR3 is CASSLLSRANTGELFF. In nucleotides, the CDR3 is TGTGCCAGCAGCTTATTAAGCAGAGCGAACACCGGGGAGCTGTTTTTT.

V is TRBV7-2 and J is TRBJ1-1; 9 positions match TRBD1. The CDR3 totals 15 residues. CDR1 SGHTA and CDR2 FQGNSA come from the germline V gene. The junction had 7 bases not matched to a gene; V was cut back by 4 bases and J by 4 bases. The CDR3 reads CASSWGQGSGTEAFF. In DNA form, the CDR3 reads TGTGCCAGCAGCTGGGGACAGGGATCGGGCACTGAAGCTTTCTTT.

This chain connects TRBV4-3 to TRBJ2-3; D call uncertain. V was cut by 5 bases and J by 4 bases, with 7 bases left in between. This CDR3 region has 12 residues. Germline CDR1 is LGHNA and CDR2 is YSLEER. CDR3 bases: TGCGCCAGCAGCGATCCCCCAGATACGCAGTATTTT. It translates to CASSDPPDTQYF.

V and J are TRBV5-1 and TRBJ1-2, with 8 bases that match TRBD1. The trim removed 3 bases at V and 2 bases at J, leaving 12 bases unmatched. The CDR3 covers 17 residues. Germline CDR1 SGHRS, CDR2 YFSETQ. Here the CDR3 DNA reads TGCGCCAGCAGCTCCATCCGACCGGGACAGGACAACTATGGCTACACCTTC. This codes for CASSSIRPGQDNYGYTF.

This chain links TRBV18 with TRBJ1-4; 7 bases agree with TRBD1. This CDR3 comprises 15 residues. Germline CDR1 reads KGHSH; CDR2 reads LQKENI. V was pared by 1 base and J by 3 bases, with 2 bases of the junction left unmatched. CDR3 bases: TGTGCCAGCTCACCACGGACAGGTCCTAATGAAAAACTGTTTTTT. Its translation: CASSPRTGPNEKLFF.

This chain links TRBV19 with TRBJ2-1, with unresolved D. V was shortened by 4 bases and J by 6 bases, with 4 bases between the two germline ends. Germline assignment: CDR1 LNHDA and CDR2 SQIVND (reference sequence). The CDR3 length is 11 residues. The CDR3 protein is CASSNRNEQFF. CDR3 nucleotides: TGTGCCAGTAGTAATCGCAATGAGCAGTTCTTC.

The gene calls are TRBV25-1 and TRBJ2-5, with 9 positions matching TRBD1. The CDR3 spans 16 residues. CDR1 and CDR2 from the germline V gene are MGHDK and SYGVNS. With 7 bases clipped from V and 4 bases from J, the junction kept 13 bases outside the gene matches. In DNA form, the CDR3 reads TGTGCCAGCACCTTTTCCGGGACAGGGACTGGAGAGACCCAGTACTTC. It specifies CASTFSGTGTGETQYF.

The gene calls are TRBV4-3 and TRBJ2-3, with TRBD2 identical over 11 bases. Germline-derived CDR1 and CDR2 are LGHNA and YSLEER. This CDR3 has 17 residues. The trim removed 1 base at V and 2 bases at J, leaving 5 bases unmatched. This chain's CDR3 is CASSQVLAGALTDTQYF. CDR3 nucleotide sequence: TGCGCCAGCAGCCAAGTACTAGCGGGGGCCCTCACAGATACGCAGTATTTT.

The chain joins TRBV30 to TRBJ1-2; D is possibly TRBD1 (5 bases). The CDR3 spans 12 residues. The germline gives CDR1 GTSNPN, CDR2 SVGIG (reference sequence). V was pared by 1 base and J by 4 bases, with 7 bases between. The CDR3 protein is CAWSGDFYGYTF. DNA for the CDR3: TGTGCCTGGAGTGGGGACTTCTATGGCTACACCTTC.

The V gene is TRBV2, the J gene TRBJ1-2, with D possibly TRBD1 on 5 matching bases. CDR3 length: 14 residues. The V end was cut by 7 bases, the J end by 4 bases, with 16 bases between. CDR1 is SNHLY, CDR2 FYNNEI, per germline. In nucleotides, the CDR3 is TGTGCCAGCATGGGGGAGGGGAGAAGCTATGGCTACACCTTC. This gives the protein CASMGEGRSYGYTF.

This chain uses TRBV5-1 with TRBJ1-1; a weak D match, TRBD1 (6 bases). The V end was cut by 3 bases, the J end by 0 bases, with 12 bases between. CDR3 length: 15 amino acids. The germline V gene encodes CDR1 SGHRS and CDR2 YFSETQ. CDR3 in amino acids: CASSSSQGLNTEAFF. Here the CDR3 DNA reads TGCGCCAGCAGCTCCTCACAGGGATTGAACACTGAAGCTTTCTTT.

The V call is TRBV10-1, the J call TRBJ1-1, with D perhaps matching TRBD1 (5 bases). The CDR3 extends over 13 amino acids. The V end lost 6 bases, the J end lost 4 bases, and 12 bases lay between the germline ends. The germline CDR1 and CDR2 sequences are WNHNN and SYGVQD (reference sequence). CDR3 bases: TGCGCCAGCAGCCCCGGGGGAATCACTGAAGCTTTCTTT. Translation gives CASSPGGITEAFF.

This clone was seen once. This rearrangement joins TRBV3-1 (or the pseudogene TRBV3-2) to TRBJ1-6; D gene unclear. Germline V CDR1 and CDR2: LGHDT, YNNKEL (reference sequence). V lost 1 base, J lost 7 bases, and 8 bases lay in between. The CDR3 has 14 residues. The CDR3 DNA reads as TGTGCCAGCAGCCAAGGCGGGGTGAATTCACCCCTCCACTTT. Protein sequence: CASSQGGVNSPLHF.

The J gene is TRBJ2-1, the V gene TRBV7-2; D might be TRBD1 or TRBD2, each matching 6 bases. This CDR3 is built from 15 residues. From germline, CDR1 is SGHTA and CDR2 FQGNSA. The ends were cut back, 2 bases at V and 8 bases at J, with 16 bases in the middle. CDR3 region: CASSLYAGTSDEQFF. CDR3 nucleotide sequence: TGTGCCAGCAGCTTATATGCGGGGACATCCGATGAGCAGTTCTTC.